This T cell receptor beta chain comes out of a study of metastatic and nonmetastatic thyroid tumors. Study details: Repertoires from blood and tumor or nodule tissue of malignant and benign thyroid patients were compared. Study-wide results and caveats: The reported finding was significantly higher TCR beta diversity in malignant thyroid tumors relative to benign nodules, in blood and tumor.

Germline V gene data show CDR1 as KGHSH and CDR2 as LQKENI. The ends were cut back, 2 bases at V and 2 bases at J, with 18 bases in the middle. The CDR3 is made up of 18 amino acids. Each patient came to thyroid surgery without any prior treatment (of any kind). TCRdb reprocessed the PCR reads via MiXCR. The repertoire has some 6,000 clones, roughly 25% of them found once; the top ten carry around 10%. In this sample, this clone is medium-sized. The antigen is unknown. Source material: adjacent normal tissue. This chain connects TRBV18 to TRBJ2-2; weak D call: TRBD2 (5 bases). The source of this sequence is a male donor with papillary thyroid cancer or a benign thyroid nodule (not recorded which). Some clones in this sample may be carry-over from other donors' samples. DNA of the CDR3: TGTGCCAGCTCACCAGTCCTAGCTTTATCCCTTAACACCGGGGAGCTGTTTTTT. Translation gives CASSPVLALSLNTGELFF.